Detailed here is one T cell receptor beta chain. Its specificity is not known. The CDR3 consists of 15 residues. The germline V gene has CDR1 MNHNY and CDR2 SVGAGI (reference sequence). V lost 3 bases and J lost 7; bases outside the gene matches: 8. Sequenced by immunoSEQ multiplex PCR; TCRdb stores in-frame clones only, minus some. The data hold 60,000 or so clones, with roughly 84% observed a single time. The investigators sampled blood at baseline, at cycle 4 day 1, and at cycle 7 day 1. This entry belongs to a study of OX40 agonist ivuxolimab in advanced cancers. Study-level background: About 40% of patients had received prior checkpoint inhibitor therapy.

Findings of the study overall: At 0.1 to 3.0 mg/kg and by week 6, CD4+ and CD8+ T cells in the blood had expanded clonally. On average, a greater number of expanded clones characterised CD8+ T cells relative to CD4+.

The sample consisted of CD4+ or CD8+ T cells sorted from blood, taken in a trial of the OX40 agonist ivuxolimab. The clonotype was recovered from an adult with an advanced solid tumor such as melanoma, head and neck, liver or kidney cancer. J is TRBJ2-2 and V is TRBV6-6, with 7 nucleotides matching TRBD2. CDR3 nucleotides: TGTGCCAGCAGTTATGGTCAGGGAGGGCTCGGGGAGCTGTTTTTT. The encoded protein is CASSYGQGGLGELFF.